A selection of T cell receptor beta chains follows, all from one sample in a study of graft-versus-host responses after intestinal transplantation. The protocol was immunoSEQ multiplex PCR, while the TCRdb copy is restricted to in-frame clones and leaves out a portion. The repertoire holds roughly 15,000 clones, with 79% as singletons. The sample in question was ileum tissue, obtained almost 470 days after intestinal transplant. Receptor source: a human patient who received an intestinal transplant, so some T cells may come from the graft donor. Each CDR3 is given with its conserved first and last residue. The D gene is left open where the match is weak. Clone size appears in some rows only: once, few, many, or a class for an expanded clone.

CDR3nt	CDR3aa	d_gene	v_gene	j_gene	abundance	len
TGTGCCAGCAGTTACCGGACAGGGGCCCTCCTGGAAGCTTTCTTT	CASSYRTGALLEAFF	TRBD1	TRBV6-5	TRBJ1-1	NA	15
TGTGCCAGCAGCCAAGTTGTAGGGGGCAATGAGCAGTTCTTC	CASSQVVGGNEQFF	NA	TRBV14	TRBJ2-1	NA	14
TGTGCCAGCAGCCCGGACAGGGCAAGGCATTCACCCCTCCACTTT	CASSPDRARHSPLHF	TRBD1	TRBV2	TRBJ1-6	NA	15
TGTGCCATCAGTGAGCAGGGACAGCCCCAAGAGACCCAGTACTTC	CAISEQGQPQETQYF	TRBD1	TRBV10-3	TRBJ2-5	NA	15
TGTGCCGGGCCAAACAAGGGCAATCAGCCCCAGCATTTT	CAGPNKGNQPQHF	NA	TRBV6-4	TRBJ1-5	NA	13
TGTGCCAGCAGCTTACCGGGACGGACGAGGAAGACTCATGGCTACACCTTC	CASSLPGRTRKTHGYTF	NA	TRBV7-2	TRBJ1-2	NA	17
TGTGCCAGCAGCGTAGCCGTAGGACAGGCAGATACGCAGTATTTT	CASSVAVGQADTQYF	TRBD1	TRBV9	TRBJ2-3	NA	15
TGTGCCAGCAGCCCCACCCCGCGCGGGGCCCCCACCGGGGAGCTGTTTTTT	CASSPTPRGAPTGELFF	NA	TRBV28	TRBJ2-2	NA	17
TGTGCCAGCAGTGACACCCGACTAGATGAGCAGTTCTTC	CASSDTRLDEQFF	NA	TRBV6-4	TRBJ2-1	few	13
TGCGCCAGCATGGCTGGCGGCGCGGTCAATTCACCCCTCCACTTT	CASMAGGAVNSPLHF	NA	TRBV10-1	TRBJ1-6	NA	15
TGTGCCAGCAGTTGGACGGACCCTAATCAGCCCCAGCATTTT	CASSWTDPNQPQHF	NA	TRBV6-1	TRBJ1-5	NA	14
TGCAGCGTTGAATTCCAAAATGGTAAAAGGGCTTTT	CSVEFQNGKRAF	NA	TRBV29-1	TRBJ2-2	NA	12